The 5 T cell receptor beta chains listed next were all sequenced from one sample in a study of T cells in Graves' hyperthyroidism and ophthalmopathy. RNA transcripts provided the source from which TCR beta CDR3 regions were amplified. A set of HTBI primers served as the primers for a first-round RT-PCR of the TCR CDR3. MiXCR was run by TCRdb on the multiplex PCR reads, yielding one entry per CDR3 protein. This table holds under 40,000 distinct CDR3 sequences, under 60% found once. Sequenced input: blood. These TCRs come from a man aged 35-49 years with Graves' ophthalmopathy.

By share, this clonotype ranks as medium-sized. The chain combines TRBV7-2 with TRBJ2-3; D may be TRBD2 (6 bases). The germline V and J ends were trimmed by 1 base and 3 bases, with 11 bases remaining between them. The CDR3 covers 15 residues. Germline CDR1 is SGHTA and CDR2 is FQGNSA. The CDR3 region is CASSLGAGGTDTQYF. In DNA, the CDR3 is TGTGCCAGCAGCTTAGGAGCTGGAGGGACAGATACGCAGTATTTT.

The chain carries TRBV12-5 and TRBJ2-1; TRBD2 matches at 15 bases. This CDR3 region has 19 residues. Losses at the gene ends were 1 base for V and 10 bases for J; bases not matched to a gene: 14. Per germline, CDR1 LGHNT and CDR2 FRNRAP. DNA of the CDR3: TGTGCTAGTGGTTTGGCTCCGGGACTAGCGGGAGGCGGTCGTGGGGAGCAGTTCTTC. Translating it yields CASGLAPGLAGGGRGEQFF.

This sequence joins TRBV20-1 and TRBJ1-2; tentative D call: TRBD1 (6 bases). V shed 3 bases and J shed 5 bases, with 13 bases lying between them. This CDR3 region has 13 residues. Germline CDR1 is DFQATT and CDR2 is SNEGSKA (reference sequence). The chain's CDR3 is CSARVQGTYGYTF. The DNA for the CDR3 is TGCAGTGCTAGGGTTCAGGGGACGTATGGCTACACCTTC.

This clonotype was seen a single time. The chain recombines TRBV19 with TRBJ1-2, with D possibly being TRBD1 (6 bases). The germline CDR1 and CDR2 sequences are LNHDA and SQIVND (reference sequence). Trimming stripped 2 bases from V and 5 bases from J, with 15 bases between. This CDR3 comprises 15 residues. In DNA, the CDR3 is TGTGCCAGTAGTATATTGGCGAGGACAGCGTATGGCTACACCTTC. This gives the protein CASSILARTAYGYTF.

The rearrangement joins TRBV19 to TRBJ2-7; either TRBD1 or TRBD2 may fit D (5 bases each). The CDR3 length is 14 residues. The V end lost 10 bases, the J end lost 6 bases, and 22 bases lay between the germline ends. The germline gives CDR1 LNHDA, CDR2 SQIVND (reference sequence). The CDR3 here is CATSIESRGGEQYF. The DNA for the CDR3 is TGTGCCACCAGTATAGAGTCCCGTGGGGGCGAGCAGTACTTC. The complete variable domain, with remaining parts taken from reference TRBV19 and TRBJ2-7, reads DGGITQSPKYLFRKEGQNVTLSCEQNLNHDAMYWYRQDPGQGLRLIYYSQIVNDFQKGDIAEGYSVSREKKESFPLTVTSAQKNPTAFYLCATSIESRGGEQYFGPGTRLTVT.